The 20 T cell receptor beta chains in this list originate from one sample, sequenced in a study of chemoradiotherapy in HPV16-positive cancers. Profiling relied on immunoSEQ multiplex PCR, and the TCRdb table lists in-frame clones only, not all of them. Of some 21,000 clones listed, around 86% are singletons. Sequenced material: blood, taken from a patient who underwent chemoradiotherapy. Receptor source: a human donor with HPV-associated anogenital cancer.

This clone was recorded once. CDR3 protein: CASSLEARSGPSTDTQYF. CDR3 sequence (DNA): TGTGCCAGCAGCTTGGAGGCGAGAAGCGGGCCTAGCACAGATACGCAGTATTTT. V and J are TRBV5-5 and TRBJ2-3; tentatively, D is TRBD2 (6 bases). Trimming took off 0 bases at V and 0 bases at J, with 17 bases between the two ends. CDR3 length equals 18 residues. Germline V gene data show CDR1 as SGHKS and CDR2 as YYEKEE (reference sequence).

The CDR3 DNA sequence: TGTGCCAGCAGCGTAGGTTGGCAGGGGGGAAATTCACCCCTCCACTTT. Its protein is CASSVGWQGGNSPLHF. V and J are TRBV9 and TRBJ1-6; TRBD1 agrees at 7 bases. Germline-derived CDR1 and CDR2 are SGDLS and YYNGEE. Unmatched junction bases numbered 7, after V lost 0 bases and J lost 7 bases. The CDR3 runs to 16 residues.

V usage is TRBV4-1 and J usage is TRBJ1-4, with D uncertain. V lost 1 base and J 5 bases, leaving 17 bases between the germline ends. Germline V gives CDR1 MGHRA, CDR2 YSYEKL. CDR3 size: 17 residues. Here the CDR3 DNA reads TGCGCCAGCAGCCAAGGACTTGGGGAAAGGGAGAATGAAAAACTGTTTTTT. It specifies CASSQGLGERENEKLFF.

This rearrangement joins TRBV7-9 to TRBJ2-1; 9 bases are a match to TRBD1. CDR1 and CDR2 from the germline V gene are SEHNR and FQNEAQ (reference sequence). The junction had 9 bases not matched to a gene; V was cut back by 5 bases and J by 10 bases. This CDR3 spans 14 amino acids. CDR3 in amino acids: CASSHTGGSEEQFF. DNA for the CDR3: TGTGCCAGCAGCCACACAGGGGGCTCTGAGGAGCAGTTCTTC.

The J gene is TRBJ2-6, the V gene TRBV5-1, with D perhaps matching TRBD1 (5 bases). The germline gives CDR1 SGHRS, CDR2 YFSETQ. The length of the CDR3 is 15 residues. Between the trimmed V and J ends, which lost 4 bases and 2 bases, there was a span of 10 bases. This chain's CDR3 is CASSIQGTGANVLTF. The CDR3 bases are TGCGCCAGCAGCATTCAGGGTACTGGGGCCAACGTCCTGACTTTC.

The J gene is TRBJ1-1, the V gene TRBV11-2; D uncertain. Germline values: CDR1 SGHAT, CDR2 FQNNGV. V lost 1 base, J lost 0 bases, and 9 bases lay in between. The CDR3 is made up of 15 amino acids. CDR3 in DNA: TGTGCCAGCAGCTTAGGGCAGAGACTGAACACTGAAGCTTTCTTT. Residues: CASSLGQRLNTEAFF.

The genes are TRBV6-1 and TRBJ2-7; D may match TRBD1 or TRBD2 (7 bases each). This CDR3 has 14 amino acids. With 11 bases removed from V and 4 bases from J, the gap between germline ends came to 21 bases. CDR1 and CDR2 from the germline V gene are MNHNS and SASEGT. The CDR3 loop is CAAQGREKVYEQYF. CDR3 nucleotide sequence: TGTGCCGCACAGGGGCGGGAGAAAGTTTACGAGCAGTACTTC.

This clone came up once. The chain links TRBV6-5 to TRBJ2-7; 8 bases agree with TRBD1. The germline gives CDR1 MNHEY, CDR2 SVGAGI. Trimming at V came to 5 bases and at J to 6 bases, leaving 6 bases not matched to a gene. CDR3 length: 13 residues. The DNA for the CDR3 is TGTGCCAGCAGTCCGCCAGGGGGCCTCGAGCAGTACTTC. Amino acids: CASSPPGGLEQYF.

V is TRBV29-1 and J is TRBJ2-5; 8 bases are a match to TRBD1. J was trimmed by 2 bases and V by 1 base; bases with no gene match: 3. Looked up from germline, CDR1 is SQVTM and CDR2 is ANQGSEA. This CDR3 is 14 amino acids long. For the CDR3, the DNA is TGCAGCGTTGAAGGACAGGGGCCGCAAGAGACCCAGTACTTC. This sequence encodes CSVEGQGPQETQYF.

The chain combines TRBV5-1 with TRBJ2-7; D possibly uses TRBD1 or TRBD2 (5 bases each). The CDR3 is 14 amino acids. V was trimmed by 5 bases and J by 4 bases, leaving 16 bases between them. Germline V gene sequence: CDR1 SGHRS, CDR2 YFSETQ. CDR3 amino acids: CASSPEGIVYEQYF. The CDR3 DNA follows: TGCGCCAGCAGTCCCGAGGGGATCGTGTACGAGCAGTACTTC.

J is TRBJ2-7 and V is TRBV5-5; 8 nucleotides match TRBD2. V dropped 1 base and J dropped 7; count of bases not matched to a gene: 7. Germline values: CDR1 SGHKS, CDR2 YYEKEE (reference sequence). The CDR3 runs to 14 residues. The CDR3: CASSLTSGPLEQYF. In DNA, the CDR3 is TGTGCCAGCAGCTTGACTAGCGGCCCCTTGGAGCAGTACTTC.

The chain recombines TRBV30 with TRBJ2-5; no firm D call. Trimming pared 2 bases from V and 0 bases from J, leaving 7 bases between. Germline assignment: CDR1 GTSNPN and CDR2 SVGIG (reference sequence). This CDR3 has 13 amino acids. CDR3 in DNA: TGTGCCTGGAGTTTCACTTACCAAGAGACCCAGTACTTC. It is translated as CAWSFTYQETQYF.

The V and J genes are TRBV4-3 and TRBJ1-4; 7 nucleotides match TRBD1. The CDR3 extends over 18 amino acids. Germline values: CDR1 LGHNA, CDR2 YSLEER. V trimming: 2 bases; J trimming: 6 bases; junction bases outside the gene matches: 15. The CDR3 spells CASSQNRVTGLGDEKLFF. CDR3 DNA sequence: TGCGCCAGCAGCCAAAATCGCGTGACAGGGCTCGGTGATGAAAAACTGTTTTTT.

The chain joins TRBV30 to TRBJ2-1, with no clear D. The V and J ends lost 1 base and 8 bases respectively, with 12 bases between them. The CDR3 runs 13 residues. In germline, CDR1 is GTSNPN, CDR2 SVGIG (reference sequence). CDR3 in DNA: TGTGCCTGGAGTGGGACGGATTTTCATGAGCAGTTCTTC. Protein: CAWSGTDFHEQFF.

Regarding this clone: At one end the junction does not follow the germline gene, possibly because of a read error. The chain employs TRBV30 and TRBJ2-7, with D uncertain. The CDR3 is made up of 13 amino acids. CDR1 GTSNPN and CDR2 SVGIG come from the germline V gene (reference sequence). The DNA for the CDR3 is TGTGCCTGGGGCTTCGAATACTCCAACGAGCAGTACTTC. Translation: CAWGFEYSNEQYF.

The V gene is TRBV6-1, the J gene TRBJ2-1; TRBD1 is a possible D gene (6 bases). This CDR3 has 14 residues. V was clipped by 2 bases and J by 2 bases, with 7 bases between them. Germline values: CDR1 MNHNS, CDR2 SASEGT. DNA for the CDR3: TGTGCCAGCAGTGAATGGACAGCCTACAATGAGCAGTTCTTC. Its protein product is CASSEWTAYNEQFF.

The V and J genes are TRBV19 and TRBJ2-2; D is perhaps TRBD1 or TRBD2 (5 bases each). CDR3 length equals 14 residues. V dropped 5 bases and J dropped 4 bases, with 11 bases sitting between them. The germline V gene encodes CDR1 LNHDA and CDR2 SQIVND (reference sequence). The CDR3 loop reads CASSLAQATGELFF. The DNA of the CDR3 is TGTGCCAGTAGTCTAGCACAGGCCACCGGGGAGCTGTTTTTT.

This rearrangement joins TRBV5-6 to TRBJ2-4; possible D gene TRBD2, 5 bases. Germline V gene lookup returns CDR1 SGHDT and CDR2 YYEEEE. The CDR3 is 15 residues long. V lost 0 bases and J 7 bases, leaving 14 bases between the germline ends. CDR3 loop: CASSLDVGESNIQYF. CDR3 DNA sequence: TGTGCCAGCAGCTTGGATGTGGGAGAGAGTAACATTCAGTACTTC.

V usage is TRBV2 and J usage is TRBJ2-5, with D uncertain. V was clipped by 3 bases and J by 5 bases, with 7 bases between them. Germline CDR1 and CDR2: SNHLY and FYNNEI. CDR3 length: 12 amino acids. The CDR3 loop is CASSEVGETQYF. As DNA, the CDR3 is TGTGCCAGCAGTGAGGTGGGGGAGACCCAGTACTTC.

V usage is TRBV7-2 and J usage is TRBJ2-1; 7 nucleotides line up with TRBD2. Trimming cost V 1 base and J 5 bases; bases outside gene matches: 8. The CDR3 is 16 amino acids. Looked up from germline, CDR1 is SGHTA and CDR2 is FQGNSA. CDR3 in DNA: TGTGCCAGCAGCTTAGTGAGTCGGCTAGCGGACAATGAGCAGTTCTTC. Translating gives CASSLVSRLADNEQFF.